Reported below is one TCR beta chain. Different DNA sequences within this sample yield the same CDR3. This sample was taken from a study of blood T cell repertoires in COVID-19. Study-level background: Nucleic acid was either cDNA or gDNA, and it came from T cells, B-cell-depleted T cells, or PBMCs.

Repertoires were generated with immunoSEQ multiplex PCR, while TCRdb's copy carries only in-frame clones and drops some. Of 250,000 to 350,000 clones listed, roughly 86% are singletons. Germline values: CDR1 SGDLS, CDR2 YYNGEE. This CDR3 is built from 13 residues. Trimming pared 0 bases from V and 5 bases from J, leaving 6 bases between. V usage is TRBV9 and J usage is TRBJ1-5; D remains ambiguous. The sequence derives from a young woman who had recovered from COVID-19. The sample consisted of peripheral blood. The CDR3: CASSVAPDQPQHF. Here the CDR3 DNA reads TGTGCCAGCAGCGTAGCTCCAGATCAGCCCCAGCATTTT.